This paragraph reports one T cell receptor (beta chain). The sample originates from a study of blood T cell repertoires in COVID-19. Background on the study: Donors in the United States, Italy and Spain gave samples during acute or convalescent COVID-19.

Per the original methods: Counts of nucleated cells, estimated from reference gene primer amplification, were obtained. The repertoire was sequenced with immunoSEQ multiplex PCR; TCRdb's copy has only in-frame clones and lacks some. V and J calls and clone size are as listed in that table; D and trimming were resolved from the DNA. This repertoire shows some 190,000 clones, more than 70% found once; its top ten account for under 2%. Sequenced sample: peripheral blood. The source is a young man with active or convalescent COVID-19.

CDR3 in DNA: TGTGCCAGCAGTTTGGGGCCCCTCGAGCAGTACTTC. Translation gives CASSLGPLEQYF. The chain has TRBV12-3 or TRBV12-4 and TRBJ2-7; possibly TRBD1 for D (5 bases). Deletions cut 3 bases from V and 6 bases from J, with 9 bases between. The length of the CDR3 is 12 residues.